The present T cell receptor (beta chain) was sequenced within a study of CD8 T cells in ankylosing spondylitis. The CDR3 consists of 13 residues. Germline V gene data show CDR1 as DFQATT and CDR2 as SNEGSKA (reference sequence). The J segment lost 9 bases and the V segment lost 6 bases, leaving 9 bases of the junction unmatched. MiXCR was run by TCRdb on the 5' RACE reads, yielding one entry per CDR3 protein. The sample lists about 200,000 distinct CDR3 sequences, under 30% seen once, with approximately 6.6% in the top ten. This clonotype was detected many times. Its antigen is not identified. Study findings and constraints: Eight or nine highly homologous variants made up a TCR beta motif that seemed to typify ankylosing spondylitis blood.

The specimen sequenced was blood, either unsorted or a sorted T cell fraction (not recorded which). V gene TRBV20-1 combines with J gene TRBJ2-2, with 8 bases identical to TRBD2. The sequence was obtained from a male donor with ankylosing spondylitis or in good health (not recorded which). The CDR3 DNA reads as TGCAGTGCGCAGACAGGCGGGGGGTGGGAGCTGTTTTTT. It translates to CSAQTGGGWELFF.